One sample yielded the 17 T cell receptor beta chains listed below, sequenced in a study of blood T cell repertoires in COVID-19 (TCRdb year 2020). Receptor libraries were prepared by the immunoSEQ multiplex PCR assay. Not all clones reach the TCRdb copy of this immuneACCESS table, which keeps in-frame sequences only. Checked studies attribute under half of the gap to unresolved V genes and leave the rest unexplained. This sample comprises about 180,000 clones, 87% of them detected only once. The ten most abundant clones make up approximately 12% of the sample. The sequenced sample was peripheral blood. The receptors shown here come from a woman in her sixties or seventies with COVID-19, enrolled during active disease.

There are a few counts of this clone. The chain employs TRBV19 and TRBJ1-5; maybe TRBD1 (6 bases). CDR1 is LNHDA, CDR2 SQIVND, per germline (reference sequence). V was clipped by 4 bases and J by 5 bases, with 9 bases between them. This CDR3 contains 13 residues. The CDR3 region is CASSTGVDQPQHF. The DNA for the CDR3 is TGTGCCAGTAGTACAGGGGTCGATCAGCCCCAGCATTTT.

For the CDR3, the DNA is TGCGCCAGCAGCGAGGCCGGGACTAGTGGCGAGCAGTACTTC. This encodes CASSEAGTSGEQYF. The chain is built from TRBV5-1 and TRBJ2-7, with 8 bases matching TRBD2. Looked up from germline, CDR1 is SGHRS and CDR2 is YFSETQ. This CDR3 has 14 residues. The V gene end was trimmed by 4 bases and the J gene end by 6 bases; junction bases not matched to a gene: 9.

The chain has TRBV5-6 and TRBJ1-1; maybe TRBD1 (6 bases). V was cut by 1 base and J by 6 bases, with 16 bases left in between. CDR1 and CDR2 from the germline V gene are SGHDT and YYEEEE. The CDR3 loop spans 15 amino acids. The CDR3 DNA is TGTGCCAGCAGCTTGTTAGACAGGCGGATGGCTGAAGCTTTCTTT. Translation: CASSLLDRRMAEAFF.

The J gene is TRBJ2-1, the V gene TRBV9, with D possibly TRBD1 on 6 matching bases. The germline V gene has CDR1 SGDLS and CDR2 YYNGEE. Trimming removed 3 bases from V and 4 bases from J, with 17 bases in between. This CDR3 is 16 amino acids long. The CDR3 DNA sequence: TGTGCCAGCAGCGCCCGGGACACCTTAGAGTACAATGAGCAGTTCTTC. This sequence encodes CASSARDTLEYNEQFF.

J is TRBJ2-3 and V is TRBV29-1; TRBD2 agrees at 11 bases. The CDR3 length is 14 residues. The V gene's germline CDR1 is SQVTM and CDR2 ANQGSEA. With 8 bases clipped from V and 4 bases from J, the junction kept 8 bases outside the gene matches. CDR3 bases: TGCAGCATCACCCTAGCGGGAGGCCCAGATACGCAGTATTTT. This gives the protein CSITLAGGPDTQYF.

There are a few counts of this clone. The chain employs TRBV29-1 and TRBJ1-6, with 9 bases identical to TRBD1. Germline trimming cut 7 bases from V and 3 bases from J; bases unmatched to any gene: 7. CDR3 length: 15 amino acids. Germline V gene sequence: CDR1 SQVTM, CDR2 ANQGSEA. CDR3 bases: TGCAGCGCTAGACAGGGGGACAACTATAATTCACCCCTCCACTTT. Its protein is CSARQGDNYNSPLHF.

This chain connects TRBV7-3 to TRBJ1-1; D call uncertain. Trimming took 5 bases from V and 3 from J, leaving 16 bases between them. CDR3 length: 15 amino acids. The germline CDR1 and CDR2 sequences are SGHTA and FQGTGA. In DNA form, the CDR3 reads TGTGCCAGCAGCCCAAGCGGCGGGCTGGACACTGAAGCTTTCTTT. It translates to CASSPSGGLDTEAFF.

The J gene is TRBJ2-3, the V gene TRBV11-2; 7 bases fit TRBD1. This CDR3 is 14 amino acids long. V was pared by 2 bases and J by 5 bases, with 4 bases of the junction left unmatched. Per germline, CDR1 SGHAT and CDR2 FQNNGV. CDR3 DNA: TGTGCCAGCAGCTTAAAGGGGGCGATAGATACGCAGTATTTT. This encodes CASSLKGAIDTQYF.

This clone occurred a few times. The chain recombines TRBV18 with TRBJ2-2; 14 bases are shared with TRBD2. This CDR3 is built from 18 residues. V was pared by 4 bases and J by 4 bases, with 8 bases of the junction left unmatched. The germline V gene has CDR1 KGHSH and CDR2 LQKENI. The CDR3 loop reads CASSRTSGRKSGTGELFF. The CDR3 DNA is TGTGCCAGCTCACGGACTAGCGGGAGGAAAAGCGGCACCGGGGAGCTGTTTTTT.

This sequence joins TRBV10-3 and TRBJ2-3; 9 bases are shared with TRBD2. This CDR3 is built from 17 residues. Trimming took 4 bases from V and 4 from J; bases not matched to a gene: 12. Germline V gene lookup returns CDR1 ENHRY and CDR2 SYGVKD. CDR3 sequence (DNA): TGTGCCATCAGTGCCCCCTCGGCGGGAGGGCGGGCAGATACGCAGTATTTT. It is translated as CAISAPSAGGRADTQYF.

J is TRBJ2-2 and V is TRBV5-6, with 8 bases matching TRBD2. V was pared by 0 bases and J by 7 bases, with 17 bases of the junction left unmatched. Germline-derived CDR1 and CDR2 are SGHDT and YYEEEE. The CDR3 length is 19 residues. As DNA, the CDR3 is TGTGCCAGCAGCTTGGGGCCCTTCTCTCGCGGGAGGATGGTCGGGGAGCTGTTTTTT. Protein sequence: CASSLGPFSRGRMVGELFF.

Comments on this clone: The identical CDR3 is also encoded by other nucleotide sequences in the sample. This chain links TRBV3-1 (or the pseudogene TRBV3-2) with TRBJ2-7, with 7 nucleotides matching TRBD2. Germline CDR1 LGHDT, CDR2 YNNKEL (reference sequence). This CDR3 has 15 amino acids. V lost 1 base, J lost 2 bases, and 5 bases stayed unmatched. CDR3 amino acids: CASSQGPGLTYEQYF. Written as DNA, the CDR3 is TGTGCCAGCAGCCAAGGACCGGGACTAACCTACGAGCAGTACTTC.

The V and J genes are TRBV21-1 and TRBJ1-1; TRBD1, the table's D call, lacks a check against the DNA. TRBV21-1 is labeled a pseudogene. CDR3 length: 14 residues. The CDR3 nucleotides are TGTGCCAGCAGCAAAGTCCCAGGGGGCACTGAAGCTTTCTTT. This translates into CASSKVPGGTEAFF.

The CDR3 sequence: CSVDGGLQGETQYF. The CDR3 nucleotides are TGCAGCGTTGATGGCGGGCTGCAAGGGGAGACCCAGTACTTC. The chain carries TRBV29-1 and TRBJ2-5, with a possible D match to TRBD2 (5 bases). Trimming took off 3 bases at V and 5 bases at J, with 16 bases between the two ends. CDR1 SQVTM and CDR2 ANQGSEA come from the germline V gene. This CDR3 contains 14 residues. Combining the CDR3 with reference TRBV29-1 and TRBJ2-5 gives the whole variable domain SAVISQKPSRDICQRGTSLTIQCQVDSQVTMMFWYRQQPGQSLTLIATANQGSEATYESGFVIDKFPISRPNLTFSTLTVSNMSPEDSSIYLCSVDGGLQGETQYFGPGTRLLVL.

In its sample, this clone was seen once. V is TRBV6-4 and J is TRBJ2-6; D call uncertain. CDR3 size: 15 residues. Germline loops: CDR1 MRHNA, CDR2 SNTAGT. Trimming left V 3 bases short and J 0 bases short, with 6 bases between. The CDR3 loop reads CASSESLSGANVLTF. The CDR3 DNA reads as TGTGCCAGCAGTGAGTCACTCTCTGGGGCCAACGTCCTGACTTTC.

The J gene is TRBJ1-1, the V gene TRBV5-8; D is ambiguous. The CDR3 extends over 12 amino acids. Trimming cost V 2 bases and J 8 bases, with 10 bases left between them. Germline V CDR1 and CDR2: SGHTS, YDEGEE. The CDR3 coding sequence is TGTGCCAGCAGCTTAGACACAGAAGAAGCTTTCTTT. The encoded protein is CASSLDTEEAFF.

This clone was seen a single time. The chain carries TRBV9 and TRBJ2-2; 10 nucleotides agree with TRBD2. Germline V lookup: CDR1 SGDLS, CDR2 YYNGEE. There are 14 residues in the CDR3. V was pared by 5 bases and J by 7 bases, with 5 bases of the junction left unmatched. CDR3 region: CASRRTSGVGELFF. In DNA form, the CDR3 reads TGTGCCAGCAGAAGGACTAGCGGAGTCGGGGAGCTGTTTTTT.